This T cell receptor (beta chain) was documented in a study of post-analysis software for immune sequencing data. Study outcomes and limitations: Patients had higher frequencies than controls of roughly 5 TRBV segments, including TRBV5-6, TRBV5-1 and TRBV20-1. Those with multiple sclerosis, the patient group, showed significantly lower normalized Chao1 diversity than controls. Samples prepared in the same batch strongly co-clustered by F measure.

The authors incorporated unique molecular identifiers into the TCR beta cDNA libraries. T cells numbering about 0.9 to 11 million yielded 450,000 to 500,000 cDNA molecules. TCRdb recomputed calls from the PCR reads with MiXCR, one row per CDR3 protein. The sample has some 700,000 distinct CDR3 sequences, 59% seen once; the top ten hold 11%. V lost 0 bases and J lost 5, with 12 bases in between. In germline, CDR1 is SGHRS, CDR2 YFSETQ. This CDR3 is 15 amino acids long. A remark on this clonotype: The antigen is unknown.

The sample taken for sequencing was blood. The sequence was obtained from a girl aged 2 to 10 with multiple sclerosis. V usage is TRBV5-1 and J usage is TRBJ2-1, with D perhaps assigned TRBD1 or TRBD2 (5 bases each). CDR3 nucleotide sequence: TGCGCCAGCAGCTTGGAGCAGGGAGCGAACAATGAGCAGTTCTTC. Translating gives CASSLEQGANNEQFF.